This T cell receptor beta chain was found in a study of blood T cell repertoires in COVID-19. Study context: The study drew acute and convalescent COVID-19 samples from the United States, Italy and Spain.

Original methodology: Nucleated cell number was recorded as an estimate derived from reference gene primer amplification. Here immunoSEQ multiplex PCR was the method, and the copy in TCRdb shows in-frame clones only, minus some. The DNA gave D and trimming, while V, J and clone size come from that table. The repertoire holds roughly 160,000 clones, with more than 75% as singletons. The CDR3 contains 13 residues. V was clipped by 2 bases and J by 7 bases, with 9 bases between them. Per germline, CDR1 MNHEY and CDR2 SVGAGI. The source material was peripheral blood. The receptor's source is a woman aged 65 to 85 with COVID-19, enrolled during active disease. The chain carries TRBV6-5 and TRBJ1-5, with TRBD1 as a possible D gene (5 bases). The CDR3: CASSYRGGQPQHF. The DNA of the CDR3 is TGTGCCAGCAGTTACAGGGGTGGCCAGCCCCAGCATTTT.